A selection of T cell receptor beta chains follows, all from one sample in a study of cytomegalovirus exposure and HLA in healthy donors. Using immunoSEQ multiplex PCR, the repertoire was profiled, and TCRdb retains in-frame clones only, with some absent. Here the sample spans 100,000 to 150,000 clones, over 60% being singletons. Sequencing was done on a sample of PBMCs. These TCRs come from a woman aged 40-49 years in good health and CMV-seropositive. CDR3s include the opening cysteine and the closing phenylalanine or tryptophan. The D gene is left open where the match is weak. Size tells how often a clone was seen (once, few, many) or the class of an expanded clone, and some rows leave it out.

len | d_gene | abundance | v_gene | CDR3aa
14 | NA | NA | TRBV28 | CASSLGATNEKLFF
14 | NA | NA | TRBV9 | CASSVGWLNTEAFF
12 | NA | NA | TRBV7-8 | CASSLVADTQYF
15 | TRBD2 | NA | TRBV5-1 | CASSLTTGRAGEQFF
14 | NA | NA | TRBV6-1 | CASRPGAGNTEAFF
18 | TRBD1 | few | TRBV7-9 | CASTRPPTGGISNQPQHF
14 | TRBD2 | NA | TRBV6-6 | CASTPAGGLDTQYF
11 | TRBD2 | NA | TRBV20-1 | CSGRGSETQYF
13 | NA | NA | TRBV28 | CASSLSQGETQYF
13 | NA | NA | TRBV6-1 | CASRPRRNTEAFF
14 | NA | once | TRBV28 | CASSPPGGNTEAFF
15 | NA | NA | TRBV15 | CATSRDRTGQETQYF
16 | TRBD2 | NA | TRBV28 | CASSGRGLAEYNEQFF
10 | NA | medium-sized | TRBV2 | CASSYSEAFF
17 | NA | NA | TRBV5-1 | CASSLDERGRAKNIQYF
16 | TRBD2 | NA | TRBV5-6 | CASSLGLAGGIYEQYF
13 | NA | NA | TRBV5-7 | CASSPESIYEQYF
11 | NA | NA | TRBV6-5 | CASMRGETQYF
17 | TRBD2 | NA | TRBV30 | CAWKFPGTSGRRDTQYF
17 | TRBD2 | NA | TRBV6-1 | CASSDRGLGTSLSEQYF
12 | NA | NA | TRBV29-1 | CSVATPGTEAFF
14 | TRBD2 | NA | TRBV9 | CASSVELAGNEQYF
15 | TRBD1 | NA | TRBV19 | CASSRKTGPYTEAFF
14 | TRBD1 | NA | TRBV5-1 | CASSFVGQGNGYTF
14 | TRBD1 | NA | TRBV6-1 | CASSPQGTNYGYTF
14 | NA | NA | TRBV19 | CASSRADRAYEQYF
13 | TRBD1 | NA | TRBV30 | CAWNRGRDEKLFF
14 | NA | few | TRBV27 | CASSYGGSADTQYF
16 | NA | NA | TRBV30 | CAWGNRQVLGFDTQYF